This paragraph reports one T cell receptor (beta chain). The CDR3 spans 15 residues. CDR1 and CDR2 (germline): LGHNA, YSLEER. This entry is derived from a study of T cells expressing NK-cell markers. About the study: The TCR beta repertoires were obtained from sorted CD3+CD56+NKG2C+, CD3+CD56+NKG2C- and CD3+CD56-NKG2C+ T cells. Seven of the eight sequenced donors were HCMV-seropositive; one was seronegative.

UMIs accompanied the 5'RACE template switching by which TCR beta cDNA was made. TCRdb reprocessed the 5' RACE reads and reports one entry per CDR3 protein, with no DNA. The sample shows 200,000 to 300,000 distinct CDR3 sequences, and 4.2% sits with its ten largest clones. This receptor was obtained from a woman aged 18 to 75 in good health. The specimen was blood T cells: a sorted CD56 or NKG2C T cell subset, CD4+ or CD8+ T cells, or bulk PBMC T cells (not recorded which). The V and J genes are TRBV4-3 and TRBJ2-2. CDR3 protein: CASSQDHGNTGELFF.